What follows are 32 T cell receptor beta chains derived from one specimen sequenced in a study of human T cells and chemical hapten exposure. It was unfractionated whole blood from which total RNA was extracted. MiXCR was run by TCRdb on the 5' RACE reads, yielding one entry per CDR3 protein. The sample has tens of thousands of distinct CDR3 sequences, 15% to 20% seen once. The receptor source for this set is a female donor in good health.

V gene TRBV5-1 combines with J gene TRBJ2-3; 7 bases align to TRBD1. The CDR3 length is 17 residues. The trim removed 0 bases at V and 6 bases at J, leaving 13 bases unmatched. Germline loops: CDR1 SGHRS, CDR2 YFSETQ. CDR3 nucleotide sequence: TGCGCCAGCAGCTTGGGACAGGGATCCCTCGCACAGGATACGCAGTATTTT. Translated, it gives CASSLGQGSLAQDTQYF.

This clonotype was seen a handful of times. The chain has TRBV20-1 and TRBJ2-5; 7 nucleotides agree with TRBD2. Unmatched junction bases numbered 3, after V lost 3 bases and J lost 2 bases. The CDR3 length is 13 residues. Germline-derived CDR1 and CDR2 are DFQATT and SNEGSKA (reference sequence). Here the CDR3 DNA reads TGCAGTGCTAGTTTAGCGGGTCAAGAGACCCAGTACTTC. Translated, it gives CSASLAGQETQYF.

The rearrangement links TRBV29-1 to TRBJ2-5; 9 bases fit TRBD1. Trimming removed 5 bases from V and 4 bases from J; junction bases left unmatched: 2. Germline-derived CDR1 and CDR2 are SQVTM and ANQGSEA. The CDR3 totals 12 residues. The DNA of the CDR3 is TGCAGCGTTCTGGACAGGGGAGAGACCCAGTACTTC. Protein sequence: CSVLDRGETQYF. The full variable domain, completed using reference TRBV29-1 and TRBJ2-5, is SAVISQKPSRDICQRGTSLTIQCQVDSQVTMMFWYRQQPGQSLTLIATANQGSEATYESGFVIDKFPISRPNLTFSTLTVSNMSPEDSSIYLCSVLDRGETQYFGPGTRLLVL.

This clonotype has more than one count but fewer than ten. The V call is TRBV3-1, the J call TRBJ1-1; tentative D call: TRBD1 (6 bases). Per germline, CDR1 LGHDT and CDR2 YNNKEL (reference sequence). The CDR3 is 14 amino acids. Trimming took off 4 bases at V and 6 bases at J, with 15 bases between the two ends. CDR3 sequence (DNA): TGTGCCAGCAGCCCTCAGACAGGTCCCGCTGAAGCTTTCTTT. Translating gives CASSPQTGPAEAFF.

This clonotype has just a few counts. V gene TRBV3-1 combines with J gene TRBJ2-3, with 12 bases identical to TRBD2. V lost 5 bases and J lost 6; bases outside the gene matches: 3. The V gene's germline CDR1 is LGHDT and CDR2 YNNKEL (reference sequence). The CDR3 totals 14 residues. CDR3 sequence reads: CASSYGTSGDTQYF. The DNA for the CDR3 is TGTGCCAGCAGCTATGGGACTAGCGGGGATACGCAGTATTTT.

This clonotype was found many times. J is TRBJ2-3 and V is TRBV7-8; D uncertain. CDR1 is SGHVS, CDR2 FQNEAQ, per germline. The V end was cut by 8 bases, the J end by 0 bases, with 6 bases between. CDR3 size: 12 residues. CDR3 region: CASWASTDTQYF. CDR3 sequence (DNA): TGTGCCAGCTGGGCAAGCACAGATACGCAGTATTTT.

The rearrangement links TRBV5-1 to TRBJ2-5, with D possibly being TRBD1 or TRBD2 (5 bases each). In germline, CDR1 is SGHRS, CDR2 YFSETQ. Deletions cut 5 bases from V and 3 bases from J, with 11 bases between. CDR3 length: 13 residues. The chain's CDR3 is CASRSGTEETQYF. The CDR3 region has the DNA TGCGCCAGCAGGTCCGGGACGGAAGAGACCCAGTACTTC.

V usage is TRBV29-1 and J usage is TRBJ2-3, with D uncertain. Germline CDR1 and CDR2: SQVTM and ANQGSEA. This CDR3 spans 16 amino acids. Trimming left V 0 bases short and J 0 bases short, with 13 bases between. CDR3 nucleotides: TGCAGCGTTGAAGATCGTTTTAGAGATAGCACAGATACGCAGTATTTT. It encodes CSVEDRFRDSTDTQYF.

This clonotype has ten or more counts. This rearrangement joins TRBV2 to TRBJ1-1; no definite D call. The CDR3 sequence is 13 residues long. Germline-derived CDR1 and CDR2 are SNHLY and FYNNEI. V was trimmed by 5 bases and J by 0 bases, leaving 7 bases between them. Written as DNA, the CDR3 is TGTGCCAGCAGTATAGACGTGAACACTGAAGCTTTCTTT. It encodes CASSIDVNTEAFF.

The J gene is TRBJ2-3, the V gene TRBV7-2; 7 bases are a match to TRBD2. The CDR3 spans 17 residues. J gave up 0 bases and V 1 base, and 7 bases lay outside the gene matches. Looked up from germline, CDR1 is SGHTA and CDR2 is FQGNSA. CDR3 sequence reads: CASSLGVSGPSTDTQYF. The CDR3 region has the DNA TGTGCCAGCAGCTTAGGGGTTAGCGGGCCAAGCACAGATACGCAGTATTTT.

This clonotype has only a few counts. The chain has TRBV6-6 and TRBJ1-1, with D possibly matching TRBD1 (6 bases). The germline gives CDR1 MNHNY, CDR2 SVGAGI (reference sequence). CDR3 length equals 14 residues. V lost 7 bases, J lost 3 bases, and 15 bases lay in between. The CDR3 loop is CASTRGGRDTEAFF. The CDR3 DNA follows: TGTGCCAGCACCAGGGGAGGGCGCGACACTGAAGCTTTCTTT.

V is TRBV4-3 and J is TRBJ1-1; D unclear. Germline loops: CDR1 LGHNA, CDR2 YSLEER. CDR3 length: 13 amino acids. The V end lost 3 bases, the J end lost 2 bases, and 7 bases lay between the germline ends. The CDR3 DNA sequence: TGCGCCAGCAGCCATGACACAAACACTGAAGCTTTCTTT. This encodes CASSHDTNTEAFF.

In this sample, this clonotype turned up a few times. This chain links TRBV15 with TRBJ1-6; unclear D gene. There are 14 residues in the CDR3. Trimming removed 0 bases at V and 7 bases at J, with 7 bases between. Germline CDR1 is LNHNV and CDR2 is YYDKDF (reference sequence). The CDR3 loop reads CATSRDRRNSPLHF. The CDR3 DNA follows: TGTGCCACCAGCAGAGATCGGAGGAATTCACCCCTCCACTTT.

In its sample, this clonotype was seen a few times. The CDR3 region has the DNA TGCAGTGCTAGGACGGGGGCGACGGACACCATATATTTT. Amino acids: CSARTGATDTIYF. V usage is TRBV20-1 and J usage is TRBJ1-3, with a possible D match to TRBD1 (6 bases). Germline V lookup: CDR1 DFQATT, CDR2 SNEGSKA (reference sequence). The CDR3 contains 13 residues. V lost 3 bases and J 8 bases, leaving 14 bases between the germline ends.

The chain couples TRBV30 to TRBJ1-2; D perhaps matches TRBD1 (5 bases). The CDR3 consists of 12 residues. Germline loops: CDR1 GTSNPN, CDR2 SVGIG (reference sequence). The V end lost 1 base, the J end lost 13 bases, and 16 bases lay between the germline ends. The CDR3 here is CAWSAGLYGGTF. CDR3 sequence (DNA): TGTGCCTGGAGTGCGGGCCTCTATGGGGGCACCTTC.

This clonotype was recorded a few times. CDR3 sequence: CASSSTGGNSNQPQHF. Here the CDR3 DNA reads TGTGCCAGTAGTTCCACGGGAGGGAATAGCAATCAGCCCCAGCATTTT. The rearrangement uses TRBV19 and TRBJ1-5; D gene uncertain. Trimming left V 5 bases short and J 0 bases short, with 14 bases between. This CDR3 is 16 amino acids long. Germline V gene lookup returns CDR1 LNHDA and CDR2 SQIVND (reference sequence).

This clonotype was counted a few times. The CDR3 loop is CASSFGVNSGANVLTF. The DNA for the CDR3 is TGTGCCAGCAGCTTCGGGGTCAACTCTGGGGCCAACGTCCTGACTTTC. The chain combines TRBV7-9 with TRBJ2-6; D may be TRBD2 (5 bases). The V and J ends lost 3 bases and 0 bases respectively, with 9 bases between them. CDR3 size: 16 residues. CDR1 is SEHNR and CDR2 is FQNEAQ in the germline V gene (reference sequence).

Remarks on this clonotype: This may arise from a read error, as a much more abundant clone is one base away. The conserved phenylalanine or tryptophan is not found at the CDR3 terminus, so this likely reflects a read error. The V and J genes are TRBV20-1 and TRBJ2-1; D ambiguous. Trimming pared 3 bases from V and 7 bases from J, leaving 7 bases between. This CDR3 spans 11 amino acids. Germline CDR1 DFQATT, CDR2 SNEGSKA (reference sequence). The chain's CDR3 is CSASRYNEQFS. DNA of the CDR3: TGCAGTGCTAGTCGGTATAATGAGCAGTTCTCC.

The V call is TRBV7-9, the J call TRBJ2-7, with D possibly matching TRBD1 (5 bases). The V gene's germline CDR1 is SEHNR and CDR2 FQNEAQ (reference sequence). V was shortened by 10 bases and J by 5 bases, with 18 bases between the two germline ends. The CDR3 totals 13 residues. The CDR3 here is CATSGPQGNEQYF. CDR3 bases: TGTGCCACATCCGGGCCCCAGGGAAACGAGCAGTACTTC.

The table lists this clonotype with a few counts. The chain joins TRBV5-1 to TRBJ2-1; 11 nucleotides match TRBD2. Trimming took 3 bases from V and 2 from J; bases not matched to a gene: 7. The length of the CDR3 is 17 residues. Per germline, CDR1 SGHRS and CDR2 YFSETQ. The CDR3: CASSWTGTSGPYNEQFF. CDR3 bases: TGCGCCAGCAGCTGGACCGGGACTAGCGGCCCCTACAATGAGCAGTTCTTC.

Within the sample, this clonotype is medium-sized. The chain has TRBV29-1 and TRBJ2-5; D call uncertain. V lost 3 bases and J lost 1, with 12 bases in between. CDR3 length: 14 residues. Germline CDR1 reads SQVTM; CDR2 reads ANQGSEA. CDR3 amino acids: CSVDGSKAQETQYF. CDR3 DNA sequence: TGCAGCGTTGACGGGTCGAAGGCCCAAGAGACCCAGTACTTC.

This clonotype has just a few counts. This rearrangement joins TRBV6-1 to TRBJ1-2, with TRBD1 matching over 11 bases. CDR3 length: 15 amino acids. Germline values: CDR1 MNHNS, CDR2 SASEGT. Trimming took 0 bases from V and 4 from J; bases not matched to a gene: 1. DNA for the CDR3: TGTGCCAGCAGTGAAGCGGGGACAGGGGGCTATGGCTACACCTTC. This encodes CASSEAGTGGYGYTF.

This clonotype showed up just a few times. The CDR3 reads CASSDSTGRPNSPLHF. DNA for the CDR3: TGTGCCAGCAGTGATTCGACAGGGCGGCCCAATTCACCCCTCCACTTT. The J gene is TRBJ1-6, the V gene TRBV6-1; 7 nucleotides agree with TRBD1. This CDR3 has 16 amino acids. Germline trimming cut 3 bases from V and 7 bases from J; bases unmatched to any gene: 9. From germline, CDR1 is MNHNS and CDR2 SASEGT.

This clonotype turned up a few times. The CDR3 reads CAWSQELDTGELFF. The CDR3 coding sequence is TGTGCCTGGAGTCAAGAGTTGGACACCGGGGAGCTGTTTTTT. The chain has TRBV30 and TRBJ2-2, with no clear D. V was cut by 2 bases and J by 3 bases, with 10 bases left in between. Germline loops: CDR1 GTSNPN, CDR2 SVGIG (reference sequence). The CDR3 contains 14 residues.

This clonotype has only a few counts. This chain uses TRBV7-2 with TRBJ2-1; 8 bases are a match to TRBD2. Germline V gene lookup returns CDR1 SGHTA and CDR2 FQGNSA. The CDR3 consists of 13 residues. V was pared by 3 bases and J by 7 bases, with 2 bases of the junction left unmatched. The CDR3 region is CASSFTGGNEQFF. In nucleotides, the CDR3 is TGTGCCAGCAGCTTCACGGGAGGGAATGAGCAGTTCTTC. Combining the CDR3 with reference TRBV7-2 and TRBJ2-1 gives the whole variable domain GAGVSQSPSNKVTEKGKDVELRCDPISGHTALYWYRQSLGQGLEFLIYFQGNSAPDKSGLPSDRFSAERTGGSVSTLTIQRTQQEDSAVYLCASSFTGGNEQFFGPGTRLTVL.

CDR3 loop: CASSLARGGTEAFF. Written as DNA, the CDR3 is TGCGCCAGCAGCTTGGCTCGGGGAGGGACTGAAGCTTTCTTT. The J gene is TRBJ1-1, the V gene TRBV5-1, with D hard to call. This CDR3 has 14 amino acids. V shed 0 bases and J shed 5 bases, with 11 bases lying between them. In germline, CDR1 is SGHRS, CDR2 YFSETQ.

This clonotype was counted between two and nine times. The V and J genes are TRBV27 and TRBJ1-6, with D hard to call. V was shortened by 5 bases and J by 2 bases, with 1 base between the two germline ends. From germline, CDR1 is MNHEY and CDR2 SMNVEV (reference sequence). The CDR3 sequence is 12 residues long. CDR3 sequence: CASSAYNSPLHF. In DNA, the CDR3 is TGTGCCAGCAGTGCCTATAATTCACCCCTCCACTTT.

The sample holds a few counts of this clonotype. The CDR3 DNA reads as TGCGCCAGCAGCCAACCGACAGGGAGGAGCAATCAGCCCCAGCATTTT. Translation: CASSQPTGRSNQPQHF. The chain couples TRBV4-1 to TRBJ1-5; TRBD1 matches 7 bases. This CDR3 contains 16 residues. Trimming cost V 2 bases and J 1 base; bases outside gene matches: 5. CDR1 is MGHRA, CDR2 YSYEKL, per germline.

This chain uses TRBV20-1 with TRBJ1-2; D uncertain. In germline, CDR1 is DFQATT, CDR2 SNEGSKA (reference sequence). V gave up 0 bases and J gave up 4 bases, with 15 bases separating them. The CDR3 has 15 residues. CDR3 sequence (DNA): TGCAGTGCTAGAGAGTCCGGTGGACCGACCTATGGCTACACCTTC. Its translation is CSARESGGPTYGYTF.

This clonotype was recorded a few times. The chain combines TRBV2 with TRBJ1-5; maybe TRBD1 (5 bases). The V gene's germline CDR1 is SNHLY and CDR2 FYNNEI. CDR3 length equals 14 residues. The V gene lost 4 bases and the J gene lost 5 bases, with 12 bases spanning the gap. The CDR3 sequence: CASSGQGTDQPQHF. CDR3 DNA: TGTGCCAGCAGTGGGCAGGGCACCGATCAGCCCCAGCATTTT.

This clonotype was detected a few times. The gene calls are TRBV5-1 and TRBJ2-7; tentatively, D is TRBD2 (5 bases). The V gene lost 4 bases and the J gene lost 9 bases, with 17 bases spanning the gap. This CDR3 is built from 13 residues. Germline CDR1 reads SGHRS; CDR2 reads YFSETQ. The CDR3 is CASSPGFGGGQYF. CDR3 bases: TGCGCCAGCAGCCCGGGCTTTGGAGGAGGGCAGTACTTC.

The V gene is TRBV18, the J gene TRBJ2-1; D may be TRBD2 (6 bases). CDR1 is KGHSH and CDR2 is LQKENI in the germline V gene. This CDR3 spans 16 amino acids. The V and J ends lost 0 bases and 2 bases respectively, with 11 bases between them. This CDR3 reads CASSPPRRGAYNEQFF. The CDR3 DNA reads TGTGCCAGCTCACCACCGAGGCGGGGAGCCTACAATGAGCAGTTCTTC.